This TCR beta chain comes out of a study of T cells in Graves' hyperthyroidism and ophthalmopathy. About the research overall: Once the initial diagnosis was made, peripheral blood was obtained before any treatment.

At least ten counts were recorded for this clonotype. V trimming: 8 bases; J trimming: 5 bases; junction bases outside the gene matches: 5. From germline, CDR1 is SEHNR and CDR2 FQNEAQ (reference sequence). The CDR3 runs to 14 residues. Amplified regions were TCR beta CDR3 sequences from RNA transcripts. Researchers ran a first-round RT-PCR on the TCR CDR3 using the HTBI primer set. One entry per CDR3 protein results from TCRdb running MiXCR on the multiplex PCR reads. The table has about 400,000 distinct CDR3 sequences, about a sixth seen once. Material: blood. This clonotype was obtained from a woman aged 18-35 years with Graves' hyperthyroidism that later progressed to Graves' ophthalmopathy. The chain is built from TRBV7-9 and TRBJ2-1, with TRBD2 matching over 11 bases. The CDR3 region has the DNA TGTGCCAGCCTGGGACTAGCGGACAACAATGAGCAGTTCTTC. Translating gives CASLGLADNNEQFF.